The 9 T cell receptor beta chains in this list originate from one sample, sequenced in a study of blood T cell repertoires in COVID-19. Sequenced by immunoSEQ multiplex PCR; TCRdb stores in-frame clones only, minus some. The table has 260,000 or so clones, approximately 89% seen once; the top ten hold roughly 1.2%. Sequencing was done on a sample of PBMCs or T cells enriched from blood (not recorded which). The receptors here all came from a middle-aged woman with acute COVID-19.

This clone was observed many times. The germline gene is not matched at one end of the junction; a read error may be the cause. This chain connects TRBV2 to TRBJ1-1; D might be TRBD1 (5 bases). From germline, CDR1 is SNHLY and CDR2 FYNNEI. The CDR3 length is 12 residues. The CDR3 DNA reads TGTGCCAGCAGTGAACGCAGGCCCGGGGGGGACTTT. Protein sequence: CASSERRPGGDF.

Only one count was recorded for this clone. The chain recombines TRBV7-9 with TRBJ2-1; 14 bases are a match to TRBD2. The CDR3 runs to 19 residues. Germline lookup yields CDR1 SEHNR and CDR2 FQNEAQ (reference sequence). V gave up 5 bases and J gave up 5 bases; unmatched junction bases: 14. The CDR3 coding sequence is TGTGCCAGCAGCCATGGACTAGCGGGAGGACCCATCCCCAACAATGAGCAGTTCTTC. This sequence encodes CASSHGLAGGPIPNNEQFF.

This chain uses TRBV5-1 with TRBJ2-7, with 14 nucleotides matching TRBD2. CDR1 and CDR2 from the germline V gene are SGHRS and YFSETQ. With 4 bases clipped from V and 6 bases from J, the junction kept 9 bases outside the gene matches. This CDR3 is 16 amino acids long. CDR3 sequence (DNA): TGCGCCAGCAGCCCCTGTAGACTAGCGGGAGGGTGCGAGCAGTACGTC. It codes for CASSPCRLAGGCEQYV.

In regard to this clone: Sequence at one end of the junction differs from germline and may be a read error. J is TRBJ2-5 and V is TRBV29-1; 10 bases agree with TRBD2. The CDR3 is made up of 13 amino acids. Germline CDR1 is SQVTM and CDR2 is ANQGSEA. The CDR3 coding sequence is TGCACCGTTCGGACTAGCGGTCAAGAGACCCAGTACTTC. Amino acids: CTVRTSGQETQYF.

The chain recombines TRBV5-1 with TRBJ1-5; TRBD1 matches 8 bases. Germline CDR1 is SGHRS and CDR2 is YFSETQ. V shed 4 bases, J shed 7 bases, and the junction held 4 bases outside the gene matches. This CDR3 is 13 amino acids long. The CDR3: CASSVYRGQPQHF. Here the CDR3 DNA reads TGCGCCAGCAGCGTTTACAGGGGGCAGCCCCAGCATTTT.

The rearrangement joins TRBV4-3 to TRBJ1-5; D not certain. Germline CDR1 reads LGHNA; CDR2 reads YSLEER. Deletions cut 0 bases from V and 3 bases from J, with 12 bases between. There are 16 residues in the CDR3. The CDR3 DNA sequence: TGCGCCAGCAGCCAAGATCTGGGCAGCCACAATCAGCCCCAGCATTTT. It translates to CASSQDLGSHNQPQHF.

The CDR3 bases are TGTGCCAGCAGTGCTCTAGCGGCATCCTACGAGCAGTACGTC. Translating gives CASSALAASYEQYV. The J gene is TRBJ2-7, the V gene TRBV2; 7 bases align to TRBD2. V lost 4 bases and J lost 1; bases outside the gene matches: 4. Germline assignment: CDR1 SNHLY and CDR2 FYNNEI. The CDR3 runs to 14 residues.

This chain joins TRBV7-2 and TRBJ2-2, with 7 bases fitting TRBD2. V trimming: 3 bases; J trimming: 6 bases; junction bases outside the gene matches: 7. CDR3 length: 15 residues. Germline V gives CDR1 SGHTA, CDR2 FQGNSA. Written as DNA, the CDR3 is TGTGCCAGCAGCTTGAGAACGGGAGGAGCCGGGGAGCTGTTTTTT. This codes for CASSLRTGGAGELFF.

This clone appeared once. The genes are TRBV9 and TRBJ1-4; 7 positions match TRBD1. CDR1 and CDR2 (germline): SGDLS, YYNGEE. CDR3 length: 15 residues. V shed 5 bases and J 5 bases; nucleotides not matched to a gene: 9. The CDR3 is CASSVGQEPNEKLFF. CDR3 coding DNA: TGTGCCAGCAGTGTCGGACAGGAGCCAAATGAAAAACTGTTTTTT.